These T cell receptor beta chains were read from a single sample in a study of beta chain features in type 1 diabetes. The data were produced by immunoSEQ multiplex PCR, yet TCRdb's version contains in-frame clones alone and is incomplete. Of roughly 150,000 clones listed, almost 8% are singletons. The sample was central memory CD4+ T cells from blood. The origin of the receptors is a man aged 18 to 30 with type 1 diabetes. CDR3s include the opening cysteine and the closing phenylalanine or tryptophan. Fields, in order: J gene, CDR3 length, clone size, D gene, V gene, CDR3 DNA, CDR3 protein. The D gene is left open where the match is weak. Only some rows state a clone size, as once, few, many or a class for expanded clones.

J gene: TRBJ2-3
CDR3 length: 15
clone size: few
D gene: .
V gene: TRBV5-4
CDR3 DNA: TGTGCCAGCAGCTCCTTCGACAGGAACACAGATACGCAGTATTTT
CDR3 protein: CASSSFDRNTDTQYF

J gene: TRBJ2-2
CDR3 length: 13
clone size: few
D gene: .
V gene: TRBV28
CDR3 DNA: TGTGCCAGCAGGTACAGGGCTACCGGGGAGCTGTTTTTT
CDR3 protein: CASRYRATGELFF

J gene: TRBJ1-3
CDR3 length: 12
clone size: few
D gene: .
V gene: TRBV15
CDR3 DNA: TGTGCCACCAGCAGAGCTAGAAACACCATATATTTT
CDR3 protein: CATSRARNTIYF

J gene: TRBJ2-5
CDR3 length: 13
clone size: .
D gene: TRBD1
V gene: TRBV7-9
CDR3 DNA: TGTGCCAGCGGTCGACAGGGGAAAGAGACCCAGTACTTC
CDR3 protein: CASGRQGKETQYF

J gene: TRBJ1-4
CDR3 length: 14
clone size: .
D gene: .
V gene: TRBV2
CDR3 DNA: TGTGCCAGCAAGGAGGAGGGAAGCCTGGAAAAACTGTTTTTT
CDR3 protein: CASKEEGSLEKLFF

J gene: TRBJ2-5
CDR3 length: 15
clone size: few
D gene: .
V gene: TRBV7-8
CDR3 DNA: TGTGCCAGCAGCTTAGCCCACCGGGACCAAGAGACCCAGTACTTC
CDR3 protein: CASSLAHRDQETQYF

J gene: TRBJ1-2
CDR3 length: 14
clone size: .
D gene: .
V gene: TRBV6-6
CDR3 DNA: TGTGCCAGCAGTTTTCCGGAGTTTAACTATGGCTACACCTTC
CDR3 protein: CASSFPEFNYGYTF

J gene: TRBJ2-1
CDR3 length: 13
clone size: .
D gene: TRBD2
V gene: TRBV5-1
CDR3 DNA: TGCGCCAGCAGCTTGGCCGGGGGGACTGAGCAGTTCTTC
CDR3 protein: CASSLAGGTEQFF

J gene: TRBJ2-3
CDR3 length: 13
clone size: .
D gene: .
V gene: TRBV30
CDR3 DNA: TGTGCCTGGAACAAGCTAGCGACAGATACGCAGTATTTT
CDR3 protein: CAWNKLATDTQYF

J gene: TRBJ1-1
CDR3 length: 15
clone size: few
D gene: .
V gene: TRBV5-1
CDR3 DNA: TGCGCCAGCAGCTTGGAAATGACACCCCCTAATGAAGCTTTCTTT
CDR3 protein: CASSLEMTPPNEAFF

J gene: TRBJ2-7
CDR3 length: 14
clone size: .
D gene: .
V gene: TRBV7-2
CDR3 DNA: TGTGCCAGCAGCTCATCCCAGGGGTGGCACGAGCAGTACTTC
CDR3 protein: CASSSSQGWHEQYF

J gene: TRBJ2-1
CDR3 length: 13
clone size: few
D gene: .
V gene: TRBV7-2
CDR3 DNA: TGTGCCAGCAGCTTAAACAGCTACAATGAGCAGTTCTTC
CDR3 protein: CASSLNSYNEQFF

J gene: TRBJ1-3
CDR3 length: 15
clone size: few
D gene: TRBD1
V gene: TRBV10-3
CDR3 DNA: TGTGCCATAGCCGGGACAGGGGGTTTCGGAAACACCATATATTTT
CDR3 protein: CAIAGTGGFGNTIYF

J gene: TRBJ1-2
CDR3 length: 14
clone size: once
D gene: .
V gene: TRBV2
CDR3 DNA: TGTGCCAGCAGTGAGTCCAGTTTTAACTATGGCTACACCTTC
CDR3 protein: CASSESSFNYGYTF

J gene: TRBJ1-5
CDR3 length: 14
clone size: few
D gene: .
V gene: TRBV6-6
CDR3 DNA: TGTGCCAGCGGACGAGGGGGAATGGGTCAGCCCCAGCATTTT
CDR3 protein: CASGRGGMGQPQHF

J gene: TRBJ2-3
CDR3 length: 15
clone size: few
D gene: TRBD2
V gene: TRBV10-3
CDR3 DNA: TGTGCCATCAGTGGACTAGCGGCAAATGCAGATACGCAGTATTTT
CDR3 protein: CAISGLAANADTQYF

J gene: TRBJ1-5
CDR3 length: 14
clone size: .
D gene: .
V gene: TRBV2
CDR3 DNA: TGTGCCAGCAAGGATTCACAGGGCAATCAGCCCCAGCATTTT
CDR3 protein: CASKDSQGNQPQHF

J gene: TRBJ2-7
CDR3 length: 11
clone size: .
D gene: .
V gene: TRBV15
CDR3 DNA: TGTGCCACCAGCCTGGACAGCGAGCAGTACTTC
CDR3 protein: CATSLDSEQYF

J gene: TRBJ2-3
CDR3 length: 14
clone size: few
D gene: .
V gene: TRBV7-2
CDR3 DNA: TGTGCCAGCAGTGGCTCGATCAGCACAGATACGCAGTATTTT
CDR3 protein: CASSGSISTDTQYF

J gene: TRBJ2-3
CDR3 length: 13
clone size: .
D gene: .
V gene: TRBV11-3
CDR3 DNA: TGTGCCAGCAGCACAGGGCCCACAGATACGCAGTATTTT
CDR3 protein: CASSTGPTDTQYF

J gene: TRBJ1-1
CDR3 length: 13
clone size: many
D gene: TRBD1
V gene: TRBV9
CDR3 DNA: TGTGCCAGCAGCGTAGGCCAGGGGGCAGAAGCTTTCTTT
CDR3 protein: CASSVGQGAEAFF

J gene: TRBJ2-7
CDR3 length: 14
clone size: .
D gene: .
V gene: TRBV28
CDR3 DNA: TGTGCCAGCGGGGCGGGCGGGGTTTCCTACGAGCAGTACTTC
CDR3 protein: CASGAGGVSYEQYF

J gene: TRBJ1-2
CDR3 length: 15
clone size: few
D gene: .
V gene: TRBV7-9
CDR3 DNA: TGTGCCAGCAGCTTAGCGCTAAACGTAGGGGAAGGCTACACCTTC
CDR3 protein: CASSLALNVGEGYTF

J gene: TRBJ2-5
CDR3 length: 15
clone size: .
D gene: .
V gene: TRBV6-5
CDR3 DNA: TGTGCCAGCAGTCCCCAGATGGCGGGGCAAGAGACCCAGTACTTC
CDR3 protein: CASSPQMAGQETQYF

J gene: TRBJ1-2
CDR3 length: 14
clone size: .
D gene: TRBD1
V gene: TRBV2
CDR3 DNA: TGTGCCAGCAGTCCGGTGGGGACAGGGGTTGGCTACACCTTC
CDR3 protein: CASSPVGTGVGYTF

J gene: TRBJ1-2
CDR3 length: 17
clone size: .
D gene: .
V gene: TRBV5-4
CDR3 DNA: TGTGCCAGCAGCTCAAGGGGGTCAGGGAACGTTAACTATGGCTACACCTTC
CDR3 protein: CASSSRGSGNVNYGYTF

J gene: TRBJ1-2
CDR3 length: 15
clone size: few
D gene: TRBD1
V gene: TRBV5-4
CDR3 DNA: TGTGCCAGCAGCTTCGGACAGGCTGCTAACTATGGCTACACCTTC
CDR3 protein: CASSFGQAANYGYTF

J gene: TRBJ2-7
CDR3 length: 15
clone size: few
D gene: .
V gene: TRBV6-5
CDR3 DNA: TGTGCCAGCAGTCCACCATCAGGACAGCCCTACGAGCAGTACTTC
CDR3 protein: CASSPPSGQPYEQYF

J gene: TRBJ2-1
CDR3 length: 14
clone size: few
D gene: TRBD2
V gene: TRBV27
CDR3 DNA: TGTGCCAGCAGGAATAGCGGGAGTTTGGGTGAGCAGTTCTTC
CDR3 protein: CASRNSGSLGEQFF

J gene: TRBJ2-1
CDR3 length: 13
clone size: few
D gene: .
V gene: TRBV30
CDR3 DNA: TGTGCCTGGAGTGGGGGGCCCCCGAATGAGCAGTTCTTC
CDR3 protein: CAWSGGPPNEQFF

J gene: TRBJ1-2
CDR3 length: 14
clone size: few
D gene: .
V gene: TRBV4-1
CDR3 DNA: TGCGCCAGCAGCCCCGAGGGGGGGTTGCTGGGCTACACCTTC
CDR3 protein: CASSPEGGLLGYTF

J gene: TRBJ1-5
CDR3 length: 13
clone size: few
D gene: .
V gene: TRBV30
CDR3 DNA: TGTGCCTGGAGTCTAGATAGCAATCAGCCCCAGCATTTT
CDR3 protein: CAWSLDSNQPQHF

J gene: TRBJ2-7
CDR3 length: 17
clone size: many
D gene: TRBD2
V gene: TRBV18
CDR3 DNA: TGTGCCAGCTCACCACTTCCAGCGGGAGGGCCTGGAGACGAGCAGTACTTC
CDR3 protein: CASSPLPAGGPGDEQYF

J gene: TRBJ2-3
CDR3 length: 16
clone size: .
D gene: TRBD2
V gene: TRBV5-1
CDR3 DNA: TGCGCCAGCAGCTCGACAGCGGGGGGGCCTCCAGATACGCAGTATTTT
CDR3 protein: CASSSTAGGPPDTQYF

J gene: TRBJ2-7
CDR3 length: 14
clone size: .
D gene: .
V gene: TRBV30
CDR3 DNA: TGTGCCTGCGTAACCCTCGGGAGCTCCTACGAGCAGTACTTC
CDR3 protein: CACVTLGSSYEQYF

J gene: TRBJ1-5
CDR3 length: 14
clone size: .
D gene: .
V gene: TRBV6-6
CDR3 DNA: TGTGCCAGCAAGCAGGGGTTTTCAGAGCAGCCCCAGCATTTT
CDR3 protein: CASKQGFSEQPQHF

J gene: TRBJ2-1
CDR3 length: 17
clone size: few
D gene: TRBD1
V gene: TRBV27
CDR3 DNA: TGTGCCAGCAGTTTAGGGACAGGGCAAAGCTCCTACAATGAGCAGTTCTTC
CDR3 protein: CASSLGTGQSSYNEQFF

J gene: TRBJ1-1
CDR3 length: 14
clone size: few
D gene: .
V gene: TRBV9
CDR3 DNA: TGTGCCAGCAGCCGCCACACAGAGAACACTGAAGCTTTCTTT
CDR3 protein: CASSRHTENTEAFF

J gene: TRBJ2-3
CDR3 length: 16
clone size: few
D gene: TRBD2
V gene: TRBV11-2
CDR3 DNA: TGTGCCAGCAGCGATAGCGGGGGGGCGTGGACAGATACGCAGTATTTT
CDR3 protein: CASSDSGGAWTDTQYF

J gene: TRBJ2-3
CDR3 length: 15
clone size: .
D gene: .
V gene: TRBV19
CDR3 DNA: TGTGCCAGTAGTATTTCTAGGAGAGTGGCAGATACGCAGTATTTT
CDR3 protein: CASSISRRVADTQYF

J gene: TRBJ2-5
CDR3 length: 15
clone size: few
D gene: TRBD1
V gene: TRBV7-9
CDR3 DNA: TGTGCCAGCAGCCCAGACAGGGTGTTACGGGAGACCCAGTACTTC
CDR3 protein: CASSPDRVLRETQYF